Listed below are T cell receptor beta chains from one sample, sequenced in a study of technical replicates of blood from a handful of donors. Sequencing was performed with immunoSEQ multiplex PCR; in TCRdb, only in-frame clones are kept and a portion is missing. The sample carries fewer than 85,000 clones, around 94% recorded once. Sequencing was done on a sample of T cells isolated from PBMCs. Receptors originate from a human donor in good health. CDR3s leave out the opening cysteine and the closing phenylalanine or tryptophan. The order of the fields is J gene, V gene, CDR3 protein.

J gene: TRBJ1-1; V gene: TRBV5-5; CDR3 protein: ASSLAGHMNTEAF
J gene: TRBJ2-2; V gene: TRBV28; CDR3 protein: ASSSGQVYTGELF
J gene: TRBJ2-3; V gene: TRBV6-1; CDR3 protein: ASNLPRSGTDTQY
J gene: TRBJ1-1; V gene: TRBV5-4; CDR3 protein: ASSLIDMNTEAF
J gene: TRBJ2-5; V gene: TRBV6-1; CDR3 protein: ASSDGRGDWETQY
J gene: TRBJ2-7; V gene: TRBV27; CDR3 protein: ASSLGGRGSGQY
J gene: TRBJ2-1; V gene: TRBV5-1; CDR3 protein: ASSLFARGLYNEQF
J gene: TRBJ2-3; V gene: TRBV4-1; CDR3 protein: ASSPTGHTQY
J gene: TRBJ2-5; V gene: TRBV18; CDR3 protein: ASSPRGSAQETQY
J gene: TRBJ2-7; V gene: TRBV29-1; CDR3 protein: SVPDSGEQY
J gene: TRBJ2-1; V gene: TRBV27; CDR3 protein: ASRAFSGSPLSYNEQF